This TCR beta chain comes out of a study of blood T cell repertoires in COVID-19. Data came from immunoSEQ multiplex PCR; TCRdb stores just in-frame clones and leaves some out. The sample includes under 500,000 clones, about 89% of them seen just once. The germline CDR1 and CDR2 sequences are MGHRA and YSYEKL. V gave up 0 bases and J gave up 7 bases, with 12 bases separating them. This CDR3 has 14 amino acids. The sequence was collected from a young woman with acute or convalescent COVID-19. This rearrangement joins TRBV4-1 to TRBJ1-1, with D possibly matching TRBD1 (5 bases). The sequencing input was peripheral blood. CDR3 coding DNA: TGCGCCAGCAGCCAAGAGCCTGGGGGGGATGAAGCTTTCTTT. Protein: CASSQEPGGDEAFF.